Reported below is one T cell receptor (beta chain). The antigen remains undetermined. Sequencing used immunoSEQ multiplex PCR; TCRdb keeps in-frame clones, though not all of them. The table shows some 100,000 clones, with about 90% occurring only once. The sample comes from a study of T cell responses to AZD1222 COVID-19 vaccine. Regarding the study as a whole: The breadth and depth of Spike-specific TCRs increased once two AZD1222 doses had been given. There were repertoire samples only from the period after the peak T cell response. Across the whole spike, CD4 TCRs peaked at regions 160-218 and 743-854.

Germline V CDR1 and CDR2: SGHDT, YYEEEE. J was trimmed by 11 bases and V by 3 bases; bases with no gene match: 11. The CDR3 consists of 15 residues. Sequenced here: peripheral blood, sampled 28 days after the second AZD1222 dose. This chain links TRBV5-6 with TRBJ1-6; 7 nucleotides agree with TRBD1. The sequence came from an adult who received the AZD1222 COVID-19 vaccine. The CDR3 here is CASSSTGTEIPPLHF. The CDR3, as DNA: TGTGCCAGCAGCTCCACCGGGACAGAGATTCCACCCCTCCACTTT.